The 6 T cell receptor beta chains below come from one sample, sequenced in a study of T cells in Graves' hyperthyroidism and ophthalmopathy. Amplification of TCR beta CDR3 regions used RNA as the template. During a first-round RT-PCR of the TCR CDR3, the HTBI primer set was used. TCRdb ran MiXCR on the multiplex PCR reads and lists one entry per CDR3 protein. The sample holds tens of thousands of distinct CDR3 sequences, more than 40% seen once. Sequencing was done on a sample of peripheral blood or thyroid tissue (not recorded which). The receptors here all came from a woman in her forties or fifties with Graves' hyperthyroidism.

This clonotype was seen once. The rearrangement joins TRBV29-1 to TRBJ2-7; 11 positions agree with TRBD1. Germline loops: CDR1 SQVTM, CDR2 ANQGSEA. After removal of 7 bases from V and 7 bases from J, the junction contained 6 bases not matched to a gene. This CDR3 has 12 amino acids. The CDR3 DNA reads as TGCAGCGCATCCGGGACAGGGGGGGAGCAGTACTTC. It encodes CSASGTGGEQYF.

This clonotype was counted at least ten times. The chain links TRBV7-9 to TRBJ2-7; 11 nucleotides line up with TRBD1. The CDR3 length is 15 residues. V lost 5 bases, J lost 1 base, and 4 bases stayed unmatched. From germline, CDR1 is SEHNR and CDR2 FQNEAQ (reference sequence). The CDR3 sequence: CASSRRDRGSYEQYF. Here the CDR3 DNA reads TGTGCCAGCAGCCGACGGGACAGGGGGTCCTACGAGCAGTACTTC.

This chain links TRBV5-1 with TRBJ2-5, with TRBD1 as a possible D gene (5 bases). Trimming left V 7 bases short and J 5 bases short, with 18 bases between. CDR3 length: 14 residues. The germline gives CDR1 SGHRS, CDR2 YFSETQ. The CDR3, as DNA: TGCGCCAGCCGGTTTCCGAGCGCAGGGGAGACCCAGTACTTC. It is translated as CASRFPSAGETQYF.

Notes on this clonotype: This clone may be a read error of a much larger clone one base away. J is TRBJ1-1 and V is TRBV30; no clear D gene. CDR1 and CDR2 from the germline V gene are GTSNPN and SVGIG (reference sequence). There are 12 residues in the CDR3. V lost 2 bases, J lost 3 bases, and 7 bases lay in between. The CDR3: CAWSSCYTEAFF. The CDR3 region has the DNA TGTGCCTGGAGTTCCTGTTACACTGAAGCTTTCTTT.

V is TRBV24-1 and J is TRBJ1-2; D possibly corresponds to TRBD1 (6 bases). The CDR3 spans 15 residues. CDR1 and CDR2 (germline): KGHDR, SFDVKD. Trimming took off 0 bases at V and 5 bases at J, with 12 bases between the two ends. In DNA form, the CDR3 reads TGTGCCACCAGTGATTTGGCAGGGGCGCAATATGGCTACACCTTC. Translated: CATSDLAGAQYGYTF.

The V gene is TRBV7-2, the J gene TRBJ2-7; 7 bases map to TRBD1. Trimming at V came to 1 base and at J to 3 bases, leaving 6 bases not matched to a gene. This CDR3 is built from 15 residues. Germline V gene sequence: CDR1 SGHTA, CDR2 FQGNSA. As DNA, the CDR3 is TGTGCCAGCAGCTTAGGGGGACAGTCAGACTACGAGCAGTACTTC. Translated: CASSLGGQSDYEQYF. The full variable domain, its missing parts supplied by reference TRBV7-2 and TRBJ2-7, is GAGVSQSPSNKVTEKGKDVELRCDPISGHTALYWYRQSLGQGLEFLIYFQGNSAPDKSGLPSDRFSAERTGGSVSTLTIQRTQQEDSAVYLCASSLGGQSDYEQYFGPGTRLTVT.